These 22 T cell receptor beta chains originate from one sample sequenced in a study of blood T cell repertoires in COVID-19. TCRdb keeps only in-frame clones here, not all; method: immunoSEQ multiplex PCR. The table lists roughly 250,000 clones, around 87% of them singletons, with roughly 6.3% in the top ten. Sample: PBMCs or T cells enriched from blood (not recorded which). These receptors were collected from a woman aged 25 to 39 with acute COVID-19.

The V call is TRBV15, the J call TRBJ2-7, with D possibly TRBD2 on 5 matching bases. The CDR3 spans 13 residues. Germline lookup yields CDR1 LNHNV and CDR2 YYDKDF (reference sequence). Trimming removed 5 bases from V and 6 bases from J, with 14 bases in between. Here the CDR3 DNA reads TGTGCCACCAGCCCTACTACGAGGGTCGAGCAGTACTTC. Residues: CATSPTTRVEQYF.

In its sample, this clone was seen a few times. V usage is TRBV19 and J usage is TRBJ2-6; TRBD1 might be the D (6 bases). Germline values: CDR1 LNHDA, CDR2 SQIVND (reference sequence). V lost 3 bases and J 2 bases, leaving 8 bases between the germline ends. This CDR3 comprises 15 residues. The CDR3 DNA is TGTGCCAGTAGTATCAGGGGAACTGGGGCCAACGTCCTGACTTTC. The encoded protein is CASSIRGTGANVLTF.

This chain uses TRBV6-2 or TRBV6-3 with TRBJ2-3; possibly TRBD2 for D (6 bases). V dropped 2 bases and J dropped 2 bases, with 20 bases sitting between them. Germline V gives CDR1 MNHEY, CDR2 SVGEGT. The CDR3 spans 18 residues. The CDR3 coding sequence is TGTGCCAGCAGTTACCCGGCCTTGGGCGGGATGTCCACAGATACGCAGTATTTT. Translating it yields CASSYPALGGMSTDTQYF.

V gene TRBV27 combines with J gene TRBJ2-1, with unresolved D. The germline CDR1 and CDR2 sequences are MNHEY and SMNVEV (reference sequence). This CDR3 comprises 16 residues. Trimming cost V 4 bases and J 0 bases, with 13 bases left between them. This CDR3 reads CASSYRLTFSYNEQFF. The CDR3 nucleotides read TGTGCCAGCAGTTACCGACTGACTTTCTCCTACAATGAGCAGTTCTTC.

V gene TRBV18 combines with J gene TRBJ1-1, with 7 bases that match TRBD1. This CDR3 contains 16 residues. J was trimmed by 4 bases and V by 0 bases; bases with no gene match: 8. The germline CDR1 and CDR2 sequences are KGHSH and LQKENI. The CDR3 here is CASSPPSVGGGTEAFF. The CDR3 DNA reads as TGTGCCAGCTCACCACCTAGTGTAGGGGGCGGCACTGAAGCTTTCTTT.

V gene TRBV4-2 combines with J gene TRBJ2-7; TRBD2 matches 7 bases. CDR1 is LGHNA, CDR2 YNFKEQ, per germline. The length of the CDR3 is 14 residues. Trimming took 0 bases from V and 6 from J; bases not matched to a gene: 5. Written as DNA, the CDR3 is TGTGCCAGCAGCCAAGAGGGGGGGGTTGGCGAGCAGTACTTC. It translates to CASSQEGGVGEQYF.

J is TRBJ2-1 and V is TRBV7-2; D perhaps matches TRBD2 (6 bases). This CDR3 spans 14 amino acids. Germline V gives CDR1 SGHTA, CDR2 FQGNSA. V was cut by 5 bases and J by 2 bases, with 10 bases left in between. DNA of the CDR3: TGTGCCAGCAGCAACGGGAGAACCTACAATGAGCAGTTCTTC. It encodes CASSNGRTYNEQFF.

The chain uses TRBV7-2 and TRBJ2-2, with 13 bases matching TRBD2. With V trimmed by 6 bases and J by 3 bases, 13 bases remained unmatched. Germline V gene lookup returns CDR1 SGHTA and CDR2 FQGNSA. This CDR3 has 19 residues. CDR3 nucleotide sequence: TGTGCCAGCAGTGGACTAGCGGGAGAGTCGCAGGCGTACACCGGGGAGCTGTTTTTT. This translates into CASSGLAGESQAYTGELFF.

This chain uses TRBV5-6 with TRBJ2-7, with D tentatively TRBD2 (5 bases). There are 15 residues in the CDR3. With 0 bases removed from V and 0 bases from J, the gap between germline ends came to 10 bases. Germline V gene data show CDR1 as SGHDT and CDR2 as YYEEEE. CDR3 sequence (DNA): TGTGCCAGCAGCTTGGGTCCCGGACTCTCCTACGAGCAGTACTTC. Amino acids: CASSLGPGLSYEQYF.

The chain has TRBV5-4 and TRBJ2-1, with 8 bases aligning to TRBD2. The CDR3 loop spans 17 amino acids. The germline V gene encodes CDR1 SGHNT and CDR2 YYREEE (reference sequence). V was pared by 4 bases and J by 0 bases, with 9 bases of the junction left unmatched. In DNA, the CDR3 is TGTGCCAGCAGCATAGAACTAGCGGAGAGCTCCTACAATGAGCAGTTCTTC. This sequence encodes CASSIELAESSYNEQFF. Looking up the rest from reference TRBV5-4 and TRBJ2-1 gives the full variable domain: ETGVTQSPTHLIKTRGQQVTLRCSSQSGHNTVSWYQQALGQGPQFIFQYYREEENGRGNFPPRFSGLQFPNYSSELNVNALELDDSALYLCASSIELAESSYNEQFFGPGTRLTVL.

The V and J genes are TRBV30 and TRBJ2-7; D ambiguous. Trimming left V 0 bases short and J 9 bases short, with 15 bases between. From germline, CDR1 is GTSNPN and CDR2 SVGIG (reference sequence). This CDR3 spans 13 amino acids. Here the CDR3 DNA reads TGTGCCTGGAGTGTAATTCTGGCCGAACGGCAGTACTTC. Its protein is CAWSVILAERQYF.

The chain combines TRBV7-8 with TRBJ2-7, with TRBD2 identical over 12 bases. J was trimmed by 4 bases and V by 4 bases; bases with no gene match: 5. CDR1 and CDR2 (germline): SGHVS, FQNEAQ. The CDR3 loop spans 15 amino acids. The CDR3 here is CASSSRGLAGYEQYF. The CDR3 bases are TGTGCCAGCAGCTCGAGGGGACTAGCGGGTTACGAGCAGTACTTC.

The CDR3 bases are TGTGCCAGCAGCGCGGGACAGGCTCAAAATCAGCCCCAGCATTTT. Encoded protein: CASSAGQAQNQPQHF. The genes are TRBV9 and TRBJ1-5; 8 bases are a match to TRBD1. There are 15 residues in the CDR3. V shed 3 bases, J shed 4 bases, and the junction held 6 bases outside the gene matches. In germline, CDR1 is SGDLS, CDR2 YYNGEE.

CDR3 region: CASSPPGGRPGGAFF. The DNA of the CDR3 is TGTGCCAGCAGCCCCCCAGGCGGGCGCCCCGGTGGTGCGTTCTTC. The chain links TRBV7-6 to TRBJ2-1; maybe TRBD2 (5 bases). The CDR3 loop spans 15 amino acids. CDR1 SGHVS and CDR2 FNYEAQ come from the germline V gene. Between the trimmed V and J ends, which lost 5 bases and 15 bases, there was a span of 26 bases. Supplemented by reference TRBV7-6 and TRBJ2-1, the full variable domain reads GAGVSQSPRYKVTKRGQDVALRCDPISGHVSLYWYRQALGQGPEFLTYFNYEAQQDKSGLPNDRFSAERPEGSISTLTIQRTEQRDSAMYRCASSPPGGRPGGAFFGPGTRLTVL.

This clone was seen a few times. V usage is TRBV7-9 and J usage is TRBJ2-3, with D maybe TRBD1 (6 bases). Germline loops: CDR1 SEHNR, CDR2 FQNEAQ (reference sequence). V dropped 5 bases and J dropped 4 bases, with 22 bases sitting between them. This CDR3 is 17 amino acids long. The CDR3 loop reads CASSTRQVFAGADTQYF. DNA for the CDR3: TGTGCCAGCAGCACACGACAGGTCTTCGCAGGCGCAGATACGCAGTATTTT.

The rearrangement links TRBV27 to TRBJ2-5; 8 nucleotides line up with TRBD1. V dropped 1 base and J dropped 4; count of bases not matched to a gene: 8. Germline loops: CDR1 MNHEY, CDR2 SMNVEV (reference sequence). The CDR3 runs to 16 residues. The CDR3 region is CASSLFTGGGRETQYF. The CDR3 nucleotides are TGTGCCAGCAGTTTATTTACAGGGGGTGGGAGAGAGACCCAGTACTTC.

The rearrangement uses TRBV6-1 and TRBJ2-1, with unresolved D. Germline loops: CDR1 MNHNS, CDR2 SASEGT. This CDR3 comprises 17 residues. V lost 3 bases, J lost 0 bases, and 15 bases lay in between. This chain's CDR3 is CASSEPREADSYNEQFF. DNA of the CDR3: TGTGCCAGCAGTGAGCCTCGAGAGGCCGACTCCTACAATGAGCAGTTCTTC.

In this sample, this clone turned up a few times. The V and J genes are TRBV5-6 and TRBJ1-2; D perhaps matches TRBD1 (6 bases). V lost 0 bases and J lost 5, with 14 bases in between. This CDR3 contains 15 residues. Per the germline V gene, CDR1 is SGHDT and CDR2 is YYEEEE. The CDR3, as DNA: TGTGCCAGCAGCTTGGAAAAACAGGGAGTGTATGGCTACACCTTC. Its translation is CASSLEKQGVYGYTF.

This chain uses TRBV7-3 with TRBJ1-1; 9 nucleotides match TRBD1. The length of the CDR3 is 15 residues. The ends lost 5 bases at V and 3 bases at J; junction bases unmatched: 7. Germline V gene lookup returns CDR1 SGHTA and CDR2 FQGTGA. The CDR3 protein is CASSPGQGRYTEAFF. The CDR3 nucleotides read TGTGCCAGCAGCCCGGGACAGGGTCGGTACACTGAAGCTTTCTTT.

V is TRBV7-3 and J is TRBJ2-5; D gene uncertain. The germline V gene has CDR1 SGHTA and CDR2 FQGTGA. Between the trimmed V and J ends, which lost 2 bases and 4 bases, there was a span of 14 bases. The CDR3 is 15 amino acids. CDR3 residues: CASSLFGQFGETQYF. As DNA, the CDR3 is TGTGCCAGCAGCTTATTTGGGCAGTTCGGAGAGACCCAGTACTTC.

This sequence joins TRBV4-3 and TRBJ1-2; D is perhaps TRBD1 (6 bases). Germline values: CDR1 LGHNA, CDR2 YSLEER. The CDR3 has 14 residues. Deletions cut 1 base from V and 1 base from J, with 7 bases between. The CDR3 nucleotides read TGCGCCAGCAGCCAAGGGACAGTTAACTATGGCTACACCTTC. Translating gives CASSQGTVNYGYTF.

V and J are TRBV28 and TRBJ1-1; D uncertain. Germline loops: CDR1 MDHEN, CDR2 SYDVKM. Trimming cost V 8 bases and J 4 bases, with 17 bases left between them. The length of the CDR3 is 14 residues. The CDR3 region has the DNA TGTGCCAGCCGCCCCGAGCCCTCAGGCACTGAAGCTTTCTTT. Translation: CASRPEPSGTEAFF. The whole variable domain, filled in from reference TRBV28 and TRBJ1-1, reads DVKVTQSSRYLVKRTGEKVFLECVQDMDHENMFWYRQDPGLGLRLIYFSYDVKMKEKGDIPEGYSVSREKKERFSLILESASTNQTSMYLCASRPEPSGTEAFFGQGTRLTVV.